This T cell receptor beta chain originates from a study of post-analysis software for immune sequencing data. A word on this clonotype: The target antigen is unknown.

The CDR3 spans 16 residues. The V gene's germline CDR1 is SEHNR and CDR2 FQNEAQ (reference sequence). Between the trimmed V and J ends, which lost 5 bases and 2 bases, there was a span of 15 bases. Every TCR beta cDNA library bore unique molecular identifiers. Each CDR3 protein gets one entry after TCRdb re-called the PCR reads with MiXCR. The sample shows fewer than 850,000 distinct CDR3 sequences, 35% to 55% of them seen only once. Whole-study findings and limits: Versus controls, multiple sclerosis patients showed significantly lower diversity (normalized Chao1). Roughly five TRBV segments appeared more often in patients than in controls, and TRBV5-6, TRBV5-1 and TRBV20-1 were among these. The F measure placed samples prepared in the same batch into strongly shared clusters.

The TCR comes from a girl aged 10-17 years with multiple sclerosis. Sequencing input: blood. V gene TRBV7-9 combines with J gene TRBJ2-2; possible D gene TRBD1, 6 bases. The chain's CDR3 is CASSRTPGQNTGELFF. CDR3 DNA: TGTGCCAGCAGCCGAACCCCGGGACAAAACACCGGGGAGCTGTTTTTT.